This T cell receptor (beta chain) emerged from a study of monozygotic twins with cystic fibrosis. Notes on the study in general: Shared CDR3 numbers were not associated with age, concordance or severity. The repertoire was suggested to be naive-dominated, clonality median around 0.01.

This table comes from immunoSEQ multiplex PCR, and its TCRdb copy is limited to in-frame clones, with some not included. The data show 20,000 to 25,000 clones, with over 95% seen just once and 0.12% to 0.15% held by the top ten. Germline V gives CDR1 SGHTS, CDR2 YDEGEE. V was clipped by 0 bases and J by 15 bases, with 10 bases between them. CDR3 length: 11 residues. About this clone: The antigen is undetermined.

Sequencing was done on a sample of blood. This TCR was recovered from a girl between 10 and 17 years old with cystic fibrosis. The chain couples TRBV5-8 to TRBJ2-1, with D maybe TRBD1 (5 bases). CDR3 bases: TGTGCCAGCAGCTTGGGGCAGGGTGGGTTCTTC. Amino acid sequence: CASSLGQGGFF.